The 11 T cell receptor beta chains below all came from one sample that was sequenced in a study of T cell changes during pregnancy in multiple sclerosis. Profiled with immunoSEQ multiplex PCR; TCRdb holds only in-frame clones, not every one. The sample has about 70,000 clones, 90% to 95% seen once; the top ten hold approximately 0.58%. The material sequenced was peripheral blood, taken in the third trimester of pregnancy. The source of these receptors is a female donor with multiple sclerosis, enrolled in a pregnancy study.

The CDR3 spells CASSLVGVDPNYGYTF. DNA of the CDR3: TGTGCCAGCAGCTTAGTAGGGGTGGACCCTAACTATGGCTACACCTTC. V is TRBV7-8 and J is TRBJ1-2, with D tentatively TRBD1 (5 bases). The V gene lost 1 base and the J gene lost 0 bases, with 12 bases spanning the gap. The CDR3 is 16 amino acids. Germline CDR1 reads SGHVS; CDR2 reads FQNEAQ.

The table lists this clone with a count of one. This rearrangement joins TRBV19 to TRBJ1-5, with 8 bases that match TRBD1. The CDR3 sequence is 18 residues long. J was trimmed by 3 bases and V by 5 bases; bases with no gene match: 15. CDR1 is LNHDA, CDR2 SQIVND, per germline (reference sequence). This CDR3 is CASSVRDRTRGANQPQHF. CDR3 DNA sequence: TGTGCCAGTAGTGTCCGGGACAGGACCCGAGGGGCCAATCAGCCCCAGCATTTT.

J is TRBJ2-3 and V is TRBV4-1; the D is unclear. V was cut by 2 bases and J by 0 bases, with 6 bases left in between. CDR1 is MGHRA and CDR2 is YSYEKL in the germline V gene. The CDR3 extends over 14 amino acids. The chain's CDR3 is CASSQPVSTDTQYF. The CDR3 DNA reads TGCGCCAGCAGCCAACCGGTTAGCACAGATACGCAGTATTTT.

J is TRBJ2-3 and V is TRBV7-2, with TRBD2 matching over 7 bases. Trimming at V came to 3 bases and at J to 2 bases, leaving 5 bases not matched to a gene. CDR3 length: 15 residues. From germline, CDR1 is SGHTA and CDR2 FQGNSA. CDR3 DNA sequence: TGTGCCAGCAGCTTGAGCGGGGTGCTCACAGATACGCAGTATTTT. Amino acid sequence: CASSLSGVLTDTQYF.

CDR3 protein: CASSQQGDTQYF. The CDR3 DNA sequence: TGCGCCAGCAGCCAACAGGGGGATACGCAGTATTTT. The V call is TRBV5-1, the J call TRBJ2-3; the match to TRBD1 covers 7 bases. CDR1 is SGHRS, CDR2 YFSETQ, per germline. The CDR3 runs 12 residues. Trimming took 4 bases from V and 6 from J; bases not matched to a gene: 2.

The CDR3 sequence: CASSASAGGQETQYF. Here the CDR3 DNA reads TGTGCCAGCAGCGCATCGGCGGGGGGCCAAGAGACCCAGTACTTC. This chain links TRBV6-1 with TRBJ2-5, with 8 bases that match TRBD2. Germline CDR1 reads MNHNS; CDR2 reads SASEGT. V shed 6 bases, J shed 1 base, and the junction held 7 bases outside the gene matches. This CDR3 is built from 15 residues.

The V call is TRBV29-1, the J call TRBJ2-2; D unclear. This CDR3 has 13 amino acids. Germline V gene data show CDR1 as SQVTM and CDR2 as ANQGSEA. Trimming took off 3 bases at V and 2 bases at J, with 7 bases between the two ends. CDR3 DNA: TGCAGCGTTGATTCCAGAAACACCGGGGAGCTGTTTTTT. Its translation is CSVDSRNTGELFF.

The chain employs TRBV9 and TRBJ2-5, with 11 positions matching TRBD2. The J segment lost 5 bases and the V segment lost 1 base, leaving 4 bases of the junction unmatched. The CDR3 spans 15 residues. CDR1 is SGDLS, CDR2 YYNGEE, per germline. The CDR3, as DNA: TGTGCCAGCAGCGTAAATAGCGGGGGGGCTGAGACCCAGTACTTC. It encodes CASSVNSGGAETQYF.

The chain recombines TRBV13 with TRBJ2-7; 13 nucleotides agree with TRBD2. V shed 5 bases, J shed 0 bases, and the junction held 10 bases outside the gene matches. The CDR3 has 18 amino acids. Looked up from germline, CDR1 is PRHDT and CDR2 is FYEKMQ (reference sequence). The CDR3 sequence is CASSERTSGGRSSYEQYF. The CDR3 DNA sequence: TGTGCCAGCAGCGAAAGGACTAGCGGGGGCCGTTCCTCCTACGAGCAGTACTTC.

The chain couples TRBV9 to TRBJ2-7; 7 positions match TRBD1. V lost 4 bases and J lost 3; bases outside the gene matches: 7. In germline, CDR1 is SGDLS, CDR2 YYNGEE. The length of the CDR3 is 14 residues. The CDR3 DNA follows: TGTGCCAGCAGCTCAGACAGGGTTGGCTACGAGCAGTACTTC. Translated, it gives CASSSDRVGYEQYF.

V and J are TRBV19 and TRBJ1-1; no firm D call. Trimming removed 6 bases from V and 0 bases from J, with 8 bases in between. The CDR3 consists of 13 residues. The germline gives CDR1 LNHDA, CDR2 SQIVND (reference sequence). Here the CDR3 DNA reads TGTGCCAGTAGCGGCAGGCTGAACACTGAAGCTTTCTTT. Residues: CASSGRLNTEAFF.